These 3 T cell receptor beta chains share one sample of origin, sequenced in a study of cytomegalovirus exposure and HLA in healthy donors. The repertoire was sequenced with immunoSEQ multiplex PCR; TCRdb's copy has only in-frame clones and lacks some. The sample lists 110,000 or so clones, 70% to 85% occurring once. Sequenced sample: PBMCs. The source is a woman aged 18-35 years in good health and CMV-seronegative.

The gene calls are TRBV2 and TRBJ1-2; 7 bases fit TRBD1. This CDR3 has 11 amino acids. In germline, CDR1 is SNHLY, CDR2 FYNNEI. V was clipped by 6 bases and J by 7 bases; unmatched bases: 2. The CDR3 loop reads CASRPGGGYTF. DNA for the CDR3: TGTGCCAGCAGACCAGGGGGTGGCTACACCTTC.

This sequence joins TRBV18 and TRBJ1-6; TRBD1 matches 7 bases. J lost 4 bases, V lost 4 bases, and 7 bases had no gene match. The CDR3 has 16 amino acids. The germline V gene encodes CDR1 KGHSH and CDR2 LQKENI. DNA of the CDR3: TGTGCCAGCTCACACACAGGGGTGATGTATAATTCACCCCTCCACTTT. It specifies CASSHTGVMYNSPLHF.

The chain couples TRBV6-6 to TRBJ1-1; no clear D gene. Germline CDR1 is MNHNY and CDR2 is SVGAGI (reference sequence). The V end was cut by 2 bases, the J end by 8 bases, with 9 bases between. This CDR3 region has 12 residues. CDR3 sequence reads: CASSYERREAFF. The CDR3, as DNA: TGTGCCAGCAGTTACGAACGGAGAGAAGCTTTCTTT.